A single sample is the source of the 28 T cell receptor beta chains below, sequenced in a study of shared clonotypes between healthy human individuals. Naive CD8 cells were CD45RO-negative, positively selected for CCR7, excluding terminally differentiated effector memory CD45RA+ cells. Profiled with immunoSEQ multiplex PCR; TCRdb holds only in-frame clones, not every one. In the table there are millions of clones, roughly 95% of which are singletons. Sequenced material: naive CD8+ T cells sorted from blood. These receptor sequences come from a man aged 18 to 30 in good health.

This clone has just one count. The chain links TRBV5-1 to TRBJ2-7, with a tentative D call TRBD1 (5 bases). The CDR3 contains 15 residues. Germline V lookup: CDR1 SGHRS, CDR2 YFSETQ. The V gene lost 3 bases and the J gene lost 0 bases, with 13 bases spanning the gap. This CDR3 is CASSSQGWSSYEQYF. CDR3 nucleotide sequence: TGCGCCAGCAGCTCCCAGGGCTGGAGCTCCTACGAGCAGTACTTC.

The V and J genes are TRBV5-1 and TRBJ1-1; weak D call: TRBD1 (6 bases). Trimming removed 4 bases at V and 5 bases at J, with 15 bases between. Germline loops: CDR1 SGHRS, CDR2 YFSETQ. This CDR3 has 14 amino acids. The CDR3 is CASSPRTERTEAFF. In DNA, the CDR3 is TGCGCCAGCAGCCCTAGGACAGAGAGGACTGAAGCTTTCTTT.

This clone was seen just once. The chain recombines TRBV29-1 with TRBJ1-2; D is uncertain. Trimming pared 3 bases from V and 4 bases from J, leaving 9 bases between. Germline V gene lookup returns CDR1 SQVTM and CDR2 ANQGSEA. The length of the CDR3 is 12 residues. CDR3 in amino acids: CSVDAGLYGYTF. CDR3 coding DNA: TGCAGCGTTGACGCGGGCCTCTATGGCTACACCTTC.

The chain carries TRBV5-6 and TRBJ2-1, with a possible D match to TRBD2 (6 bases). Germline CDR1 is SGHDT and CDR2 is YYEEEE. V lost 0 bases to trimming and J lost 9 bases, with 10 bases between them. This CDR3 is 13 amino acids long. For the CDR3, the DNA is TGTGCCAGCAGCTTGGAAGTCGGGGGTGAGCAGTTCTTC. Its translation is CASSLEVGGEQFF.

This clone was detected only once. CDR3 nucleotides: TGTGCCAGCAGTTACAATAGACTGTTGTACCAAGAGACCCAGTACTTC. This encodes CASSYNRLLYQETQYF. J is TRBJ2-5 and V is TRBV27; D unresolved. The CDR3 totals 16 residues. Per germline, CDR1 MNHEY and CDR2 SMNVEV (reference sequence). V was cut by 4 bases and J by 0 bases, with 15 bases left in between.

J is TRBJ1-2 and V is TRBV6-5; no clear D gene. Germline CDR1 is MNHEY and CDR2 is SVGAGI. The V and J ends lost 5 bases and 4 bases respectively, with 11 bases between them. CDR3 length equals 13 residues. The CDR3 loop reads CASSTNPAYGYTF. Written as DNA, the CDR3 is TGTGCCAGCAGTACCAACCCAGCCTATGGCTACACCTTC.

The table lists this clone with a count of one. The chain uses TRBV11-2 and TRBJ2-7; D possibly corresponds to TRBD2 (6 bases). The germline V gene encodes CDR1 SGHAT and CDR2 FQNNGV. The CDR3 extends over 12 amino acids. Trimming stripped 4 bases from V and 7 bases from J, with 11 bases between. The CDR3 DNA is TGTGCCAGCAGCTGGTACGGGGGAGAGCAGTACTTC. This sequence encodes CASSWYGGEQYF.

CDR3 coding DNA: TGTGCCAGCAGTTTAATCCCAGAAGAGACCCAGTACTTC. Its translation: CASSLIPEETQYF. This sequence joins TRBV27 and TRBJ2-5; D remains ambiguous. The CDR3 has 13 residues. Trimming pared 2 bases from V and 3 bases from J, leaving 7 bases between. CDR1 and CDR2 (germline): MNHEY, SMNVEV (reference sequence).

This chain connects TRBV5-1 to TRBJ2-1; D is undetermined. Germline values: CDR1 SGHRS, CDR2 YFSETQ. V dropped 0 bases and J dropped 12 bases, with 4 bases sitting between them. The CDR3 is 10 amino acids. CDR3 in amino acids: CASSLDRQFF. DNA of the CDR3: TGCGCCAGCAGCTTGGATCGGCAGTTCTTC.

The rearrangement links TRBV6-5 to TRBJ2-4; no firm D call. The V gene lost 6 bases and the J gene lost 6 bases, with 12 bases spanning the gap. The CDR3 is 13 amino acids. The germline gives CDR1 MNHEY, CDR2 SVGAGI. This CDR3 is CASSPAGANIQYF. Here the CDR3 DNA reads TGTGCCAGCAGCCCTGCCGGAGCAAACATTCAGTACTTC.

The chain combines TRBV4-3 with TRBJ1-5; 8 nucleotides align to TRBD1. Germline V gene data show CDR1 as LGHNA and CDR2 as YSLEER. The J segment lost 1 base and the V segment lost 5 bases, leaving 4 bases of the junction unmatched. The CDR3 runs to 15 residues. This chain's CDR3 is CASSTYRGSNQPQHF. The CDR3 coding sequence is TGCGCCAGCAGCACCTACAGGGGGAGCAATCAGCCCCAGCATTTT.

This chain links TRBV18 with TRBJ1-1, with D possibly TRBD1 on 5 matching bases. The CDR3 is 12 residues long. Germline V lookup: CDR1 KGHSH, CDR2 LQKENI. Trimming removed 2 bases at V and 7 bases at J, with 8 bases between. CDR3 DNA sequence: TGTGCCAGCTCACCAGGGGGGGATGAAGCTTTCTTT. It specifies CASSPGGDEAFF.

This clone was observed a few times. This chain links TRBV30 with TRBJ1-5; tentative D call: TRBD1 (5 bases). There are 16 residues in the CDR3. Germline V gene sequence: CDR1 GTSNPN, CDR2 SVGIG (reference sequence). V was clipped by 3 bases and J by 2 bases, with 17 bases between them. DNA of the CDR3: TGTGCCTGGAGCCCGATGGGGGTAATGGGCAATCAGCCCCAGCATTTT. It translates to CAWSPMGVMGNQPQHF.

This chain connects TRBV27 to TRBJ2-6; D remains unclear. Germline-derived CDR1 and CDR2 are MNHEY and SMNVEV (reference sequence). The CDR3 has 14 residues. Trimming removed 7 bases from V and 0 bases from J, with 7 bases in between. In DNA form, the CDR3 reads TGTGCCAGCAAGGCGGCCTCTGGGGCCAACGTCCTGACTTTC. It specifies CASKAASGANVLTF.

The chain is built from TRBV7-2 and TRBJ2-7; TRBD2 agrees at 10 bases. The CDR3 is 15 amino acids. The germline V gene encodes CDR1 SGHTA and CDR2 FQGNSA. Trimming took 1 base from V and 6 from J; bases not matched to a gene: 6. In DNA form, the CDR3 reads TGTGCCAGCAGCTTAGATGCTAGCGGGGGATTCGAGCAGTACTTC. This encodes CASSLDASGGFEQYF.

The rearrangement uses TRBV11-1 and TRBJ2-7, with TRBD2 matching over 12 bases. The length of the CDR3 is 15 residues. Germline CDR1 reads SGHAT; CDR2 reads FQDESV (reference sequence). With V trimmed by 5 bases and J by 6 bases, 8 bases remained unmatched. The CDR3 DNA sequence: TGTGCCAGCAGCGGACCGGGACTAGCGGGCCCCGAGCAGTACTTC. Translating it yields CASSGPGLAGPEQYF.

In regard to this clone: This same CDR3 is encoded by further DNA sequences in the sample. The V gene is TRBV6-5, the J gene TRBJ2-1; D remains unclear. The germline V gene encodes CDR1 MNHEY and CDR2 SVGAGI. Trimming left V 0 bases short and J 7 bases short, with 10 bases between. This CDR3 region has 14 residues. The CDR3 DNA reads as TGTGCCAGCAGTTACTCAGAAGGGCGGAATGAGCAGTTCTTC. Its translation is CASSYSEGRNEQFF.

Details on this clone: Different DNA sequences within this sample yield the same CDR3. The chain employs TRBV9 and TRBJ2-7; possible D gene TRBD2, 5 bases. V was clipped by 0 bases and J by 3 bases, with 7 bases between them. The CDR3 spans 13 residues. Germline loops: CDR1 SGDLS, CDR2 YYNGEE. In DNA, the CDR3 is TGTGCCAGCAGCGTAGTGAGCGGCTACGAGCAGTACTTC. Protein product: CASSVVSGYEQYF.

This chain connects TRBV25-1 to TRBJ2-2, with TRBD1 matching 7 bases. The CDR3 covers 16 residues. Trimming removed 4 bases from V and 1 base from J; junction bases left unmatched: 6. The germline gives CDR1 MGHDK, CDR2 SYGVNS. The CDR3 is CASSVLDRENTGELFF. DNA of the CDR3: TGTGCCAGCAGTGTTCTTGACAGGGAGAACACCGGGGAGCTGTTTTTT. Supplemented by reference TRBV25-1 and TRBJ2-2, the full variable domain reads EADIYQTPRYLVIGTGKKITLECSQTMGHDKMYWYQQDPGMELHLIHYSYGVNSTEKGDLSSESTVSRIRTEHFPLTLESARPSHTSQYLCASSVLDRENTGELFFGEGSRLTVL.

The V call is TRBV4-1, the J call TRBJ1-1, with TRBD1 identical over 8 bases. Germline V gene sequence: CDR1 MGHRA, CDR2 YSYEKL. The CDR3 contains 16 residues. V shed 1 base and J 1 base; nucleotides not matched to a gene: 5. This CDR3 is CASSQVGQGANTEAFF. The CDR3 DNA is TGCGCCAGCAGCCAAGTAGGCCAGGGGGCGAACACTGAAGCTTTCTTT.

The chain couples TRBV5-4 to TRBJ1-2; possible D gene TRBD1, 6 bases. The CDR3 length is 14 residues. Trimming took off 2 bases at V and 5 bases at J, with 13 bases between the two ends. CDR1 and CDR2 (germline): SGHNT, YYREEE (reference sequence). The CDR3 protein is CASSFDRSYYGYTF. In nucleotides, the CDR3 is TGTGCCAGCAGCTTCGACAGGTCGTATTATGGCTACACCTTC.

The J gene is TRBJ2-5, the V gene TRBV4-1; 7 bases match TRBD2. Trimming cost V 5 bases and J 2 bases; bases outside gene matches: 8. This CDR3 region has 15 residues. Germline loops: CDR1 MGHRA, CDR2 YSYEKL. In nucleotides, the CDR3 is TGCGCCAGCAGCACCGGGGAGGGAGGACAAGAGACCCAGTACTTC. It yields the protein CASSTGEGGQETQYF.

The rearrangement uses TRBV4-3 and TRBJ2-6, with a weak D call TRBD1 (6 bases). Germline lookup yields CDR1 LGHNA and CDR2 YSLEER. CDR3 length: 18 amino acids. V lost 0 bases and J lost 1, with 13 bases in between. The CDR3 protein is CASSQEDPTGSGANVLTF. The CDR3 DNA sequence: TGCGCCAGCAGCCAAGAAGACCCTACAGGGTCTGGGGCCAACGTCCTGACTTTC.

The gene calls are TRBV6-1 and TRBJ2-2; 12 bases line up with TRBD1. J gave up 5 bases and V 4 bases, and 8 bases lay outside the gene matches. The CDR3 has 17 residues. The V gene's germline CDR1 is MNHNS and CDR2 SASEGT. The CDR3 reads CASSVRDRGLRTGELFF. CDR3 in DNA: TGTGCCAGCAGTGTCCGGGACAGGGGGCTGCGGACCGGGGAGCTGTTTTTT.

This chain joins TRBV4-1 and TRBJ2-1; 7 positions match TRBD2. Germline V gene data show CDR1 as MGHRA and CDR2 as YSYEKL. The CDR3 loop spans 14 amino acids. J lost 10 bases, V lost 3 bases, and 9 bases had no gene match. The CDR3 DNA reads as TGCGCCAGCAGCCATGACCCAGCGGGAAAGGAGCAGTTCTTC. The encoded protein is CASSHDPAGKEQFF.

The gene calls are TRBV29-1 and TRBJ2-7; D remains unclear. Germline CDR1 is SQVTM and CDR2 is ANQGSEA. V was clipped by 4 bases and J by 1 base, with 5 bases between them. The CDR3 is made up of 11 amino acids. Here the CDR3 DNA reads TGCAGCGTTGTTCAGTCCTACGAGCAGTACTTC. This codes for CSVVQSYEQYF.

This chain links TRBV29-1 with TRBJ1-1; possible D gene TRBD1, 6 bases. Germline CDR1 SQVTM, CDR2 ANQGSEA. This CDR3 spans 12 amino acids. V lost 3 bases and J lost 4, with 9 bases in between. The chain's CDR3 is CSVDDRITEAFF. The CDR3 DNA reads TGCAGCGTTGATGACAGGATCACTGAAGCTTTCTTT.

The V and J genes are TRBV9 and TRBJ2-1; 16 bases map to TRBD2. V dropped 3 bases and J dropped 2; count of bases not matched to a gene: 8. The germline CDR1 and CDR2 sequences are SGDLS and YYNGEE. The CDR3 spans 19 residues. The CDR3 here is CASSASGTSGGAAYNEQFF. The CDR3 region has the DNA TGTGCCAGCAGCGCCTCCGGGACTAGCGGGGGGGCAGCCTACAATGAGCAGTTCTTC.